This TCR beta chain was documented in a study of cytotoxic CD8 clonotypes in ibrutinib-treated CLL (dated by TCRdb to the early 2020s). Regarding the study in general: The cohort had 11 to 12 relapsed/refractory and around 16 treatment-naive patients; under 18 were IGHV unmutated. Partial responses were observed in about 25 patients and complete responses in 2; after a median follow-up of around 68 months, remission was maintained in approximately 15 patients and progression was observed in approximately twelve. Response samples were taken after a median of 12 months on treatment, ranging from roughly 6 to 36 months. An average of approximately 260,000 productive templates and approximately 90,000 productive rearrangements was obtained per sample. Longitudinal samples were available for about 30% of the 86 trial participants. Cryopreserved peripheral blood mononuclear cells were obtained prior to treatment, at the time of response, and at either disease progression or sustained remission. Every remission and progressive disease sample was obtained while ibrutinib was still being received by the patients. Results the study describes overall, beyond this receptor: Public clonotypes were rare and either shrank or stayed stable during treatment, and the rise in clonality at ibrutinib response reflected expansion of private clonotypes. Lymph node repertoires were not examined, and the timing of sampling was not matched between patients in sustained remission and those whose disease progressed. Clonality rose at ibrutinib response, remained stable during sustained remission, and dropped back toward baseline at progression. Baseline clonality exceeded that of age-matched healthy donors and correlated strongly with circulating CD8+ T-cell counts.

A note on this clone: Its antigen is still unknown. Within one base of it there is no much larger clone, and no base qualities were kept.

The time point tag for this specimen amounts to: approximately 2 years on ibrutinib. For TCR beta library preparation, about 2.2 micrograms of genomic DNA were extracted from the cryopreserved PBMCs. Longitudinal blood samples from CLL patients on ibrutinib monotherapy were analyzed using high-throughput TCR beta sequencing. The patients took part in an open-label, single-center phase 2 trial of ibrutinib monotherapy. V was cut back by 7 bases and J by 3 bases, leaving a gap of 6 bases between them. Its CDR3 holds 11 amino acids, cysteine through phenylalanine. The only DNA kept is the CDR3, 33 bases in frame from the first base. CDR1 and CDR2, per the germline V gene (reference sequence), are WNHNN and SYGVQD. A MiSeq instrument was used for deep resolution sequencing, which targeted depths ranging from 1 in 1 million up to 1 in 200,000 T cells, with coverage averaging 10x for each clonotype. TCR beta libraries were generated with the immunoSEQ hsTCRB Kit. In the original analysis: ImmunoSEQ Data Assistant and ImmunoSEQ Analyzer were used for data analysis, and V, D and J genes were assigned according to IMGT definitions. Clonality was computed as one minus normalized Shannon entropy of productive rearrangement frequencies, ranging from 0 to 1. Only overrepresented clonotypes making up at least 0.05% of each patient's repertoire were included in the public clonotype analysis. Roughly 12 age-matched healthy donor repertoires from immuneACCESS were used as controls for clonality. TCRdb holds this immuneACCESS table with in-frame rearrangements only. Some clones are missing; in checked studies, unresolved V genes explain under half, and the rest has no known cause. D and trimming come from the DNA, and the V and J calls and clone size come from that table. This sample comprises 110,000 to 150,000 clones, about 75% of them detected only once. The ten biggest clones cover 5.1% of the sample.

The V gene is TRBV10-1 and the J gene is TRBJ1-1, with the identity of the D gene unclear. The sequence was collected from a human donor with chronic lymphocytic leukemia. Sequenced material: PBMCs, taken after 24 months of ibrutinib treatment. The base sequence is TGCGCCAGCACTTACCACACTGAAGCTTTCTTT. It translates to CASTYHTEAFF.